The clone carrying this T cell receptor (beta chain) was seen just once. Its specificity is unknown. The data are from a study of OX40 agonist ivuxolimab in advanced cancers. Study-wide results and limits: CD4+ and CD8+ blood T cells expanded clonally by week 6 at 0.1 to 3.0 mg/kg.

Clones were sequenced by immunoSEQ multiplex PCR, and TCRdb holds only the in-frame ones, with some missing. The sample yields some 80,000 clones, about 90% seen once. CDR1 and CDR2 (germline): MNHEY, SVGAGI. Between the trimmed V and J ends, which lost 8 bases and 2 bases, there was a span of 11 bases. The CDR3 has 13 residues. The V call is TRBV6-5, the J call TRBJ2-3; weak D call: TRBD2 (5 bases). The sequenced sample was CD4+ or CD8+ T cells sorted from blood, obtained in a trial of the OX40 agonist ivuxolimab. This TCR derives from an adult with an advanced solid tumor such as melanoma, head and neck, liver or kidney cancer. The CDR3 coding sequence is TGTGCCAGCGGGGAGTTAGCCACAGATACGCAGTATTTT. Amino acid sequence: CASGELATDTQYF.